Following are 6 T cell receptor beta chains from one sample sequenced in a study of T-cell reconstitution after alpha-beta-depleted transplantation in children. Using unique molecular identifiers, the investigators prepared the TCRbeta library. TCRdb recomputed calls from the PCR reads with MiXCR, one row per CDR3 protein. The sample consists of hundreds of thousands of distinct CDR3 sequences, approximately 12% of them appearing once. Here the sequenced sample was PBMCs, mostly from graft donor cells, taken 360 days after TCRalphabeta/CD19-depleted stem cell transplant. These receptors all come from a male patient aged 5 to 17 who had a stem cell transplant for acute myeloid leukemia, so the T cells may come from the graft donor.

CDR3 in DNA: TGTGCCAGTAGATTGACAGGGCAGCAAACAGATACGCAGTATTTT. Residues: CASRLTGQQTDTQYF. This rearrangement joins TRBV19 to TRBJ2-3; TRBD1 matches at 7 bases. The germline V gene encodes CDR1 LNHDA and CDR2 SQIVND (reference sequence). Trimming removed 6 bases from V and 3 bases from J; junction bases left unmatched: 9. The CDR3 has 15 amino acids.

This clonotype was detected ten times or more. The chain recombines TRBV5-1 with TRBJ2-1, with 7 nucleotides matching TRBD2. The CDR3 contains 12 residues. V lost 0 bases, J lost 10 bases, and 1 base stayed unmatched. Looked up from germline, CDR1 is SGHRS and CDR2 is YFSETQ. Here the CDR3 reads CASSLELAEQFF. The CDR3 nucleotides are TGCGCCAGCAGCTTGGAACTAGCGGAGCAGTTCTTC.

This clonotype has only a few counts. This chain links TRBV5-1 with TRBJ1-1; D unresolved. Germline V lookup: CDR1 SGHRS, CDR2 YFSETQ. Trimming took 4 bases from V and 0 from J, leaving 10 bases between them. This CDR3 has 14 residues. This CDR3 reads CASSTDGLNTEAFF. The DNA of the CDR3 is TGCGCCAGCAGCACGGACGGACTGAACACTGAAGCTTTCTTT.

J is TRBJ2-5 and V is TRBV20-1; 12 bases match TRBD1. This CDR3 is built from 15 residues. Germline lookup yields CDR1 DFQATT and CDR2 SNEGSKA (reference sequence). V was pared by 6 bases and J by 5 bases, with 10 bases of the junction left unmatched. Written as DNA, the CDR3 is TGCAGTGCAGATCCGGGACAGGGGGCGCGGGAGACCCAGTACTTC. It translates to CSADPGQGARETQYF.

The table lists this clonotype with a few counts. The V gene is TRBV24-1, the J gene TRBJ2-1; 14 nucleotides agree with TRBD2. Germline V gene lookup returns CDR1 KGHDR and CDR2 SFDVKD. Losses at the gene ends were 5 bases for V and 4 bases for J; bases not matched to a gene: 6. This CDR3 comprises 17 residues. CDR3 sequence reads: CATSGGGLAGEYNEQFF. CDR3 coding DNA: TGTGCCACCAGTGGGGGGGGACTAGCGGGAGAGTACAATGAGCAGTTCTTC.

In its sample, this clonotype was seen a few times. This chain links TRBV29-1 with TRBJ1-1, with 10 bases lining up with TRBD1. In germline, CDR1 is SQVTM, CDR2 ANQGSEA. V lost 5 bases, J lost 4 bases, and 10 bases stayed unmatched. The CDR3 contains 15 residues. The CDR3 bases are TGCAGCGTTCAACGGGACAGGGGTATTGGCACTGAAGCTTTCTTT. This translates into CSVQRDRGIGTEAFF.